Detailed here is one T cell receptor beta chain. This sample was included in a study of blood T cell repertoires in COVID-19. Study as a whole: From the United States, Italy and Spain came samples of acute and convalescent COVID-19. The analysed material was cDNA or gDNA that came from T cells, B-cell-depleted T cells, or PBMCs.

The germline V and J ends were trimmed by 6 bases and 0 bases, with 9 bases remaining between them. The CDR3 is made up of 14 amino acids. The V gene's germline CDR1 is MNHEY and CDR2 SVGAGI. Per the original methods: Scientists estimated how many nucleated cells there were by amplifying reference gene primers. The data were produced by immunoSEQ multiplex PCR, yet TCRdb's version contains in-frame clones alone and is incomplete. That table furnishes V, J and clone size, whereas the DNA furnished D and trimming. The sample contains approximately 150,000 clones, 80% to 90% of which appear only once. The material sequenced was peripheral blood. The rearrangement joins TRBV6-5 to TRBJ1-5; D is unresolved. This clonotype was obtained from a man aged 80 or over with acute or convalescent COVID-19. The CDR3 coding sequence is TGTGCCAGCAGCCGGGATTATAGCAATCAGCCCCAGCATTTT. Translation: CASSRDYSNQPQHF.